The clone carrying this TCR beta chain was detected only a few times. Authors' data handling: The authors estimated nucleated cell counts from reference gene primer amplification. Repertoires were generated with immunoSEQ multiplex PCR, while TCRdb's copy carries only in-frame clones and drops some. That table is the source of V, J and clone size, and D and trimming were worked out from the DNA. The table lists 50,000 to 75,000 clones, approximately 78% of them singletons. This CDR3 contains 12 residues. Germline loops: CDR1 LNHDA, CDR2 SQIVND (reference sequence). V lost 3 bases and J lost 13, with 10 bases in between. The entry originates in a study of blood T cell repertoires in COVID-19. Background on the study: There were acute and convalescent COVID-19 samples, and they came from the United States, Italy and Spain. PBMCs, B-cell-depleted T cells, or T cells were the source of the cDNA or gDNA that made up the material.

The sequence came from a man aged 55-75 years with COVID-19, enrolled during active disease. V is TRBV19 and J is TRBJ1-6; D not resolved. Material for sequencing was peripheral blood. CDR3 DNA sequence: TGTGCCAGTAGTATTTATCGCCAGCCCCTCCACTTT. Protein: CASSIYRQPLHF. Variable domain in full (rest from reference TRBV19 and TRBJ1-6): DGGITQSPKYLFRKEGQNVTLSCEQNLNHDAMYWYRQDPGQGLRLIYYSQIVNDFQKGDIAEGYSVSREKKESFPLTVTSAQKNPTAFYLCASSIYRQPLHFGNGTRLTVT.